This is a list of T cell receptor beta chains from one sample in a study of blood T cells in healthy people across ages. In TCRdb, the 5' RACE reads were re-called with MiXCR into one record per CDR3 protein. Counted here are hundreds of thousands of distinct CDR3 sequences, approximately 30% occurring once; the ten biggest clones make up approximately 14%. The specimen was blood. These receptors were taken from an elderly woman in good health. Both conserved end residues are part of each CDR3. Each record gives: J gene, V gene, D gene, clone size, CDR3 DNA, CDR3 protein. The D gene is left open where the match is weak. The listing skips clone size in some rows; elsewhere it reads once, few, many or a size class.

j_gene: TRBJ1-1; v_gene: TRBV5-1; d_gene: TRBD1; abundance: -; CDR3nt: TGCGCCAGCAGCCAGTCGACAGGGCCTGAAGCTTTCTTT; CDR3aa: CASSQSTGPEAFF
j_gene: TRBJ1-1; v_gene: TRBV19; d_gene: -; abundance: once; CDR3nt: TGTGCCAGTAGTATCAAGAGTAATACTGAAGCTTTCTTT; CDR3aa: CASSIKSNTEAFF
j_gene: TRBJ2-3; v_gene: TRBV11-2; d_gene: TRBD2; abundance: many; CDR3nt: TGTGCCAGCAGCTTTGGACTAGCGGGGGGAGCTTTTACAGATACGCAGTATTTT; CDR3aa: CASSFGLAGGAFTDTQYF
j_gene: TRBJ2-5; v_gene: TRBV18; d_gene: TRBD1; abundance: -; CDR3nt: TGTGCCAGCTCACCTTCTCTGGGACAGGGGGGCCAGACCCAGTACTTC; CDR3aa: CASSPSLGQGGQTQYF
j_gene: TRBJ1-4; v_gene: TRBV7-2; d_gene: -; abundance: many; CDR3nt: TGTGCCAGCAGCTTAGGGAATGCTAATGAAAAACTGTTTTTT; CDR3aa: CASSLGNANEKLFF
j_gene: TRBJ2-1; v_gene: TRBV7-8; d_gene: TRBD2; abundance: many; CDR3nt: TGTGCCAGCAGCCCGCGCGGGGGGGCCCTGTCGAATGAGCAGTTCTTC; CDR3aa: CASSPRGGALSNEQFF
j_gene: TRBJ1-2; v_gene: TRBV20-1; d_gene: TRBD1; abundance: once; CDR3nt: TGCAGTGCGCCGACAGGGGGCGAATATGGCTACACCTTC; CDR3aa: CSAPTGGEYGYTF
j_gene: TRBJ1-2; v_gene: TRBV15; d_gene: -; abundance: many; CDR3nt: TGTGCCACCAGCGAGCGGATCGCTCGACGCCCATCCGGGATGGCTAACTATGGCTACACCTTC; CDR3aa: CATSERIARRPSGMANYGYTF
j_gene: TRBJ2-3; v_gene: TRBV10-3; d_gene: -; abundance: once; CDR3nt: TGTGCCATCAACATCGGGGTCGCAGATACGCAGTATTTT; CDR3aa: CAINIGVADTQYF
j_gene: TRBJ1-2; v_gene: TRBV6-6; d_gene: -; abundance: few; CDR3nt: TGTGCCAGCAGTTACCCAGGACAGATTCCTTATGGCTACACCTTC; CDR3aa: CASSYPGQIPYGYTF
j_gene: TRBJ2-5; v_gene: TRBV4-1; d_gene: -; abundance: many; CDR3nt: TGCGCCAGCAGCGGTAACCCGGGACACCAAGAGACCCAGTACTTC; CDR3aa: CASSGNPGHQETQYF
j_gene: TRBJ2-1; v_gene: TRBV6-6; d_gene: TRBD2; abundance: many; CDR3nt: TGTGCCAGCAGTCCACAGCCCCTAGCGGGGCTGAACAATGAGCAGTTCTTC; CDR3aa: CASSPQPLAGLNNEQFF
j_gene: TRBJ2-1; v_gene: TRBV6-2/TRBV6-3; d_gene: -; abundance: many; CDR3nt: TGTGCCAGCAGTTACGAGGGGGGGGCCACCCCTTTCTACAATGAGCAGTTCTTC; CDR3aa: CASSYEGGATPFYNEQFF
j_gene: TRBJ2-1; v_gene: TRBV5-1; d_gene: TRBD1; abundance: many; CDR3nt: TGCGCCAGCAGCTTCGGGACAGGGGATGAGCAGTTCTTC; CDR3aa: CASSFGTGDEQFF
j_gene: TRBJ1-1; v_gene: TRBV6-6; d_gene: -; abundance: many; CDR3nt: TGTGCCAGCAGTTTTGCGGGATTGAACACTGAAGCTTTCTTT; CDR3aa: CASSFAGLNTEAFF
j_gene: TRBJ1-6; v_gene: TRBV11-2; d_gene: -; abundance: few; CDR3nt: TGTGCCAGCAGCTCTGCGCAGTATAATTCACCCCTCCACTTT; CDR3aa: CASSSAQYNSPLHF
j_gene: TRBJ1-2; v_gene: TRBV11-2; d_gene: -; abundance: many; CDR3nt: TGTGCCAGCAGCTTAGATCTGGGGGGTCTCTATGGCTACACCTTC; CDR3aa: CASSLDLGGLYGYTF
j_gene: TRBJ2-3; v_gene: TRBV5-1; d_gene: -; abundance: -; CDR3nt: TGCGCCAGCAGCTTGGACGGCAGGGTTAACACAGATACGCAGTATTTT; CDR3aa: CASSLDGRVNTDTQYF
j_gene: TRBJ2-1; v_gene: TRBV6-1; d_gene: -; abundance: -; CDR3nt: TGTGCCAGCAGTCCACAGGATTACAGCTCCTACAATGAGCAGTTCTTC; CDR3aa: CASSPQDYSSYNEQFF
j_gene: TRBJ1-1; v_gene: TRBV12-3/TRBV12-4; d_gene: -; abundance: many; CDR3nt: TGTGCCAGCATTTACGGGGCGGCCGGCGACACTGAAGCTTTCTTT; CDR3aa: CASIYGAAGDTEAFF
j_gene: TRBJ2-3; v_gene: TRBV12-3/TRBV12-4; d_gene: -; abundance: few; CDR3nt: TGTGCCAGCAGACCGACACAGTTCGCAGATGCGCAGTATTTT; CDR3aa: CASRPTQFADAQYF
j_gene: TRBJ2-3; v_gene: TRBV5-1; d_gene: TRBD2; abundance: many; CDR3nt: TGCGCCAGCAGCTGGGGACTAGCGATCAAAACAGATACGCAGTATTTT; CDR3aa: CASSWGLAIKTDTQYF
j_gene: TRBJ1-1; v_gene: TRBV7-3; d_gene: -; abundance: -; CDR3nt: TGTGCCTGCAGCTTAGAATCGGGTATAAACACTGAAGCTTTCTTT; CDR3aa: CACSLESGINTEAFF
j_gene: TRBJ1-1; v_gene: TRBV7-2; d_gene: TRBD1; abundance: -; CDR3nt: TGTGCCAGCAGCTCCCGAAAGGGGGCTCCTATGAACACTGAAGCTTTCTTT; CDR3aa: CASSSRKGAPMNTEAFF
j_gene: TRBJ2-3; v_gene: TRBV7-8; d_gene: -; abundance: many; CDR3nt: TGTGCCAGCAGCTCGGGACTGCGGTTAAGCACAGATACGCAGTATTTT; CDR3aa: CASSSGLRLSTDTQYF
j_gene: TRBJ2-5; v_gene: TRBV20-1; d_gene: TRBD2; abundance: few; CDR3nt: TGCAGTGCTAGTCCGGGGGGCCAAGAGACCCAGTACTTC; CDR3aa: CSASPGGQETQYF
j_gene: TRBJ2-7; v_gene: TRBV5-5; d_gene: -; abundance: many; CDR3nt: TGTGCCAGCAGCTTTCGGGCCTCCACCCAAAGCGAGCAGTACTTC; CDR3aa: CASSFRASTQSEQYF
j_gene: TRBJ2-1; v_gene: TRBV18; d_gene: TRBD1; abundance: -; CDR3nt: TGTGCCAGCTCGCCACCGGCAGGGGGCTACGAGCAGTTCTTC; CDR3aa: CASSPPAGGYEQFF